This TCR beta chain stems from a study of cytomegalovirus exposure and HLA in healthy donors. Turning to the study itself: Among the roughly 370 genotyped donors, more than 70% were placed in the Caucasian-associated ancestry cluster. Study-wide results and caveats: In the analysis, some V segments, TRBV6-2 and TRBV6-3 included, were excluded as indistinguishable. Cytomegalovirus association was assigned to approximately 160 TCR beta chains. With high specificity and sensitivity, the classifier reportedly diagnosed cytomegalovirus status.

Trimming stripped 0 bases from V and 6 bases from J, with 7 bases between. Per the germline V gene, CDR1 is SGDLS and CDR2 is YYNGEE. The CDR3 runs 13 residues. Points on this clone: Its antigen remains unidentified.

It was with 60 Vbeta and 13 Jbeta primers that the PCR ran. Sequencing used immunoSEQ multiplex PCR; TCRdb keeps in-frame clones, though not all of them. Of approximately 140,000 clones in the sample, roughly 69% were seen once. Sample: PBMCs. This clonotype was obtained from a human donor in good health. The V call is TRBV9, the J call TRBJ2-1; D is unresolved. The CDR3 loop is CASSVVPGNEQFF. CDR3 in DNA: TGTGCCAGCAGCGTAGTCCCCGGCAATGAGCAGTTCTTC.